This T cell receptor (beta chain) was sequenced in a study of early T cells in non-severe SARS-CoV-2 infection. Study in general: Sequencing targeted bulk RNA from unsorted whole blood, leaving chains unpaired.

General study results and limits: Lookups in VDJdb leaned toward anti-spike CD8 responses and missed private and CD4 specificities.

Unique molecular identifier tags were affixed to discrete cDNA molecules. A single record per CDR3 protein comes from TCRdb applying MiXCR to the 5' RACE reads. The table shows 35,000 to 45,000 distinct CDR3 sequences, with less than 7.5% occurring only once. This clonotype showed up many times. Its antigen is unknown. The receptor was derived from an adult who was a healthcare worker with PCR-confirmed SARS-CoV-2 infection or an uninfected control (not recorded which). Sequences were derived from whole blood, sampled at baseline.

CDR3 region: CASSQRTSDRLADTQYF. The CDR3 DNA reads as TGTGCCAGCAGCCAGAGGACTAGCGACCGTCTCGCAGATACGCAGTATTTT. The V call is TRBV14, the J call TRBJ2-3; 9 bases fit TRBD2. From germline, CDR1 is SGHDN and CDR2 FVKESK. V lost 3 bases, J lost 4 bases, and 11 bases stayed unmatched. The CDR3 sequence is 17 residues long.